Listed below are T cell receptor beta chains from one sample, sequenced in a study of identical twins. TCRdb called the 5' RACE reads again in MiXCR, with one record for every CDR3 protein. Of some 570,000 distinct CDR3 sequences listed, about 22% were seen once; the top ten hold around 0.47%. The same data also went into a second study, on yellow fever vaccine responses in identical twins.

Sequencing used CD4+ T cells sorted from blood. These TCRs come from a woman younger than 35 in good health. Each CDR3 is given with its conserved first and last residue. The D gene is left open where the match is weak. A row's size may be missing; if present it is once, few, many or a size class.

clone_size cdr3_length j_call v_call d_call cdr3_aa cdr3_nt
few 13 TRBJ2-3 TRBV7-3 . CASSLMLTDTQYF TGTGCCAGCAGCTTAATGCTTACAGATACGCAGTATTTT
. 14 TRBJ2-1 TRBV21-1 . CASSKGTADNEQFF TGTGCCAGCAGCAAAGGGACAGCAGACAATGAGCAGTTCTTC
few 12 TRBJ2-2 TRBV24-1 . CATRSRSGELFF TGTGCCACCAGAAGTCGGTCGGGGGAGCTGTTTTTT
. 15 TRBJ1-2 TRBV7-9 . CASSLGSLESYGYTF TGTGCCAGCAGCTTAGGGTCTTTAGAATCCTATGGCTACACCTTC
. 16 TRBJ2-2 TRBV19 . CASSGGANTNTGELFF TGTGCCAGTAGTGGGGGCGCAAACACGAACACCGGGGAGCTGTTTTTT
few 16 TRBJ2-1 TRBV5-1 . CASSPSRRGQDGEQFF TGCGCCAGCAGCCCCTCGAGGAGGGGGCAAGACGGTGAGCAGTTCTTC
. 16 TRBJ2-7 TRBV6-2/TRBV6-3 TRBD2 CASSSSRGRAAYEQYF TGTGCCAGCAGTTCCTCGCGCGGGAGGGCCGCCTACGAGCAGTACTTC
. 14 TRBJ2-7 TRBV20-1 TRBD2 CSARGVGGSYEQYF TGCAGTGCCCGCGGAGTGGGGGGGTCCTACGAGCAGTACTTC
. 16 TRBJ2-1 TRBV2 . CASRRTGVSTYNEQFF TGTGCCAGCCGTCGGACCGGCGTAAGCACCTACAATGAGCAGTTCTTC
few 11 TRBJ2-7 TRBV28 . CASSINYEQYF TGTGCCAGCAGTATAAACTACGAGCAGTACTTC
. 13 TRBJ1-1 TRBV11-2 . CASKIGLGTEAFF TGTGCCAGCAAAATTGGATTAGGCACTGAAGCTTTCTTT
few 13 TRBJ2-2 TRBV5-5 . CASSFTSNGELFF TGTGCCAGCAGCTTTACTAGTAACGGGGAGCTGTTTTTT
. 14 TRBJ1-6 TRBV20-1 . CSATSDSYNSPLHF TGCAGTGCTACCTCCGATTCCTATAATTCACCCCTCCACTTT
many 14 TRBJ2-1 TRBV10-3 . CAIGRASSYNEQFF TGTGCCATCGGAAGGGCTAGCTCCTACAATGAGCAGTTCTTC
few 16 TRBJ2-3 TRBV7-6 TRBD1 CASSLGQGARSDTQYF TGTGCCAGCAGCCTAGGACAGGGGGCGAGGTCAGATACGCAGTATTTT
. 17 TRBJ2-1 TRBV18 . CASSPLSGTLSYNEQFF TGTGCCAGCTCACCACTTTCCGGGACACTTTCCTACAATGAGCAGTTCTTC
. 15 TRBJ2-7 TRBV5-1 TRBD2 CASSPISGRSYEQYF TGCGCCAGCAGCCCAATTAGCGGGAGATCCTACGAGCAGTACTTC
. 14 TRBJ2-5 TRBV7-9 . CASSSLKTQETQYF TGTGCCAGCAGCTCCCTCAAGACCCAAGAGACCCAGTACTTC
. 16 TRBJ2-7 TRBV11-3 TRBD2 CASSLDRGTSAYEQYF TGTGCCAGCAGCTTAGATCGCGGGACTAGCGCATACGAGCAGTACTTC
few 13 TRBJ2-1 TRBV20-1 TRBD1 CSSPGQGFNEQFF TGCAGTTCGCCGGGACAGGGTTTCAATGAGCAGTTCTTC
few 16 TRBJ2-2 TRBV5-1 TRBD2 CASSLAASGSTGELFF TGCGCCAGCAGCTTGGCGGCTAGCGGGAGTACCGGGGAGCTGTTTTTT
few 16 TRBJ2-1 TRBV3-1 TRBD2 CASSRTSGGAGNEQFF TGTGCCAGCAGCCGCACTAGCGGGGGGGCGGGGAATGAGCAGTTCTTC
. 16 TRBJ2-5 TRBV5-1 . CASSLAADRFQETQYF TGCGCCAGCAGCTTGGCAGCTGACAGGTTCCAAGAGACCCAGTACTTC
. 15 TRBJ2-1 TRBV7-3 TRBD2 CASSLSFGRGNEQFF TGTGCCAGCAGCTTAAGCTTCGGGAGGGGGAATGAGCAGTTCTTC
few 15 TRBJ2-7 TRBV9 . CASSVASQFSYEQYF TGTGCCAGCAGCGTAGCGTCTCAGTTCTCCTACGAGCAGTACTTC
. 15 TRBJ2-5 TRBV3-1 . CASSQDPVGRETQYF TGTGCCAGCAGCCAAGATCCCGTAGGAAGAGAGACCCAGTACTTC
. 16 TRBJ2-1 TRBV15 TRBD2 CATSILSGRVNNEQFF TGTGCCACCAGCATCCTAAGCGGGAGAGTCAACAATGAGCAGTTCTTC
. 12 TRBJ2-7 TRBV29-1 TRBD1 CSVSGQSYEQYF TGCAGCGTTTCGGGACAGTCCTACGAGCAGTACTTC
many 14 TRBJ2-5 TRBV5-1 TRBD2 CASSLDAGGGTQYF TGCGCCAGCAGCTTGGATGCCGGGGGGGGGACCCAGTACTTC